Listed below are T cell receptor beta chains from one sample, sequenced in a study of OX40 agonist ivuxolimab in advanced cancers. The method was immunoSEQ multiplex PCR; TCRdb's version includes in-frame clones alone and lacks a portion of them. Here the sample spans about 46,000 clones, over 75% being singletons. The material was CD4+ or CD8+ T cells sorted from blood, obtained in a trial of the OX40 agonist ivuxolimab. Every receptor here comes from an adult with an advanced solid tumor such as melanoma, head and neck, liver or kidney cancer. Both conserved end residues are part of each CDR3. D genes are given only for firm matches. Not all rows give a size; the values are once, few, many and, for expanded clones, a class.

DNA	CDR3	V	length	D	size	J
TGCGCCAGCAGCCCCGGACTAGCCGGGGAGACCCAGTACTTC	CASSPGLAGETQYF	TRBV5-1	14	TRBD2	.	TRBJ2-5
TGTGCCAGCAGTTACCAACAGGGGAGGGTGAACACTGAAGCTTTCTTT	CASSYQQGRVNTEAFF	TRBV6-5	16	TRBD1	.	TRBJ1-1
TGTGCCAGCAGCTTAGGTTGGGGACAGGGGGCGCACGTAGAGACCCAGTACTTC	CASSLGWGQGAHVETQYF	TRBV7-9	18	TRBD1	.	TRBJ2-5
TGTGCCAGCAGGGGACAGCCTTATGGCTACACCTTC	CASRGQPYGYTF	TRBV2	12	TRBD1	.	TRBJ1-2
TGTGCCAGCAGTCTAGAGGAAAGACGGGGGAGGTATTTT	CASSLEERRGRYF	TRBV28	13	.	.	TRBJ2-3
TGTGCCAGAAGCCTTCAGTCACGTTGCGAAAAACTGTTTTTT	CARSLQSRCEKLFF	TRBV5-3	14	.	.	TRBJ1-4
TGTGCCAGCAGTTACCAGAAGGGGAACACCGGGGAGCTGTTTTTT	CASSYQKGNTGELFF	TRBV6-5	15	.	.	TRBJ2-2
TGTGCCAGCAGCTCATCGGGGGGAAGGTACGAGCAGTACTTC	CASSSSGGRYEQYF	TRBV11-2	14	TRBD2	.	TRBJ2-7
TGCGCCAGCAGTGTCGCGGGGGGGCCGGGGGAGACCCAGTACTTC	CASSVAGGPGETQYF	TRBV10-1	15	TRBD2	.	TRBJ2-5
TGTGCCAGCAGCTTTAGCGGGAGGGCCTACGAGCAGTACTTC	CASSFSGRAYEQYF	TRBV12-1	14	.	medium-sized	TRBJ2-7
TGTGCCAGCAGTTTAAGCCGCAACACTGAAGCTTTCTTT	CASSLSRNTEAFF	TRBV28	13	.	.	TRBJ1-1
TGTGCCAGCAGTTACTCACACTACAGCACAGATACGCAGTATTTT	CASSYSHYSTDTQYF	TRBV6-5	15	.	.	TRBJ2-3
TGCGCCAGCAGCTTGGGGTGGACAGGCACAGATACGCAGTATTTT	CASSLGWTGTDTQYF	TRBV5-1	15	.	.	TRBJ2-3
TGTGCCAGCAGCTCTGAGTGGGGGTTAGAGACCCAGTACTTC	CASSSEWGLETQYF	TRBV5-5	14	.	.	TRBJ2-5
TGTGCCAGCAGCGCTAGTGGGGGTGATACTAGCACAGATACGCAGTATTTT	CASSASGGDTSTDTQYF	TRBV9	17	.	.	TRBJ2-3
TGCAGCGCTCACAGGGGGCAAGGAACTGAAGCTTTCTTT	CSAHRGQGTEAFF	TRBV29-1	13	TRBD1	.	TRBJ1-1
TGTGCCAGCTCACCGGTGGCGGGCGAGCAGTACTTC	CASSPVAGEQYF	TRBV18	12	.	once	TRBJ2-7
TGTGCCAGCAGTTACGGTGCAGGGATTTCCTACGAGCAGTACTTC	CASSYGAGISYEQYF	TRBV6-5	15	.	.	TRBJ2-7
TGTGCCAGCAGTTACTCCAGGGGGGGGCAGCTTAAACGCTACACCTTC	CASSYSRGGQLKRYTF	TRBV6-6	16	TRBD1	.	TRBJ1-2
TGTGCCAGCAGTTTAAGGGGGTCCCCCTCCTACGAGCAGTACTTC	CASSLRGSPSYEQYF	TRBV27	15	.	.	TRBJ2-7
TGTGCCAGCAGTTTTGGACAGCGCGACGAGCAGTACTTC	CASSFGQRDEQYF	TRBV6-5	13	.	.	TRBJ2-7
TGTGCCAGCAGACAGGGGCTGGACACCCTTCGGGGCTACACCTTC	CASRQGLDTLRGYTF	TRBV7-2	15	TRBD1	.	TRBJ1-2
TGTGCCAGCATACAGGGGGGGGGATATCCCCAGCATTTT	CASIQGGGYPQHF	TRBV2	13	TRBD1	.	TRBJ1-5
TGTGCCAGCAGAACTACAGGGGGCGTTGGCTACACCTTC	CASRTTGGVGYTF	TRBV2	13	TRBD1	few	TRBJ1-2
TGTGCCAGCAGGATCGGGACAGGACTCACCGGGGAGCTGTTTTTT	CASRIGTGLTGELFF	TRBV7-6	15	TRBD1	few	TRBJ2-2
TGTGCCAGCAGCTTCGGGACAGAAGCTTTCTTT	CASSFGTEAFF	TRBV5-6	11	.	.	TRBJ1-1
TGTGCTAGTGGAAGACTGCGGGACAGCTCTCTCCAAGAGACCCAGTACTTC	CASGRLRDSSLQETQYF	TRBV12-5	17	.	.	TRBJ2-5
TGTGCCAGCAGCTTAGCAAACTCGGACAGGGTCGGCGGGGAGCTGTTTTTT	CASSLANSDRVGGELFF	TRBV7-6	17	TRBD1	.	TRBJ2-2
TGTGCCAGCAGCTTGCGGAAACTAGCGAGCACAGATACGCAGTATTTT	CASSLRKLASTDTQYF	TRBV5-4	16	TRBD2	.	TRBJ2-3
TGTGCCGGAATAGCCTCGACTAGCCTTAGGGATGAGCAGTTCTTC	CAGIASTSLRDEQFF	TRBV19	15	TRBD2	.	TRBJ2-1
TGTGCCAGCAGCCGCGGGTTCTACAATGAGCAGTTCTTC	CASSRGFYNEQFF	TRBV6-5	13	.	.	TRBJ2-1
TGTGCCAGCAGTTTAAGAGGTCAGGGGACTGAAGCTTTCTTT	CASSLRGQGTEAFF	TRBV27	14	.	.	TRBJ1-1
TGTGCCAGCAGTGTCCTATACAATGAGCAGTTCTTC	CASSVLYNEQFF	TRBV2	12	.	.	TRBJ2-1
TGTGCCAGTAGTATAGCGACTAGCGGGGACTACCTTTACGAGCAGTACTTC	CASSIATSGDYLYEQYF	TRBV19	17	TRBD2	.	TRBJ2-7
TGTGCCACGACAAAACAGGTCTACAATGAGCAGTTCTTC	CATTKQVYNEQFF	TRBV30	13	.	.	TRBJ2-1
TGTGCCATCAGACAGGGCTATGGTCAGCCCCAGCATTTT	CAIRQGYGQPQHF	TRBV28	13	TRBD1	.	TRBJ1-5
TGTGCCAGCAGCTTTTCGACTAGCGGGAGCGCTGAGCAGTTCTTC	CASSFSTSGSAEQFF	TRBV5-4	15	TRBD2	.	TRBJ2-1
TGCAGCGGGGTAGCGGGAGTGGGGGAGCAGTACTTC	CSGVAGVGEQYF	TRBV29-1	12	TRBD2	.	TRBJ2-7
TGTGCCAGCAGTTTCGGACAGGGGCTTGATGAGCAGTTCTTC	CASSFGQGLDEQFF	TRBV6-1	14	TRBD1	.	TRBJ2-1
TGTGCCATCAGTTTGGGACACCGGGGAGAGACCCAGTACTTC	CAISLGHRGETQYF	TRBV10-3	14	.	.	TRBJ2-5
TGTGCTAGCAGCCCCCAGGCCGGGGAGCTGTTTTTT	CASSPQAGELFF	TRBV7-7	12	.	.	TRBJ2-2
TGTGCCAGCTCACCAGGGGACAGCAGTCAGCCCCAGCATTTT	CASSPGDSSQPQHF	TRBV18	14	TRBD1	.	TRBJ1-5
TGTGCCAGCAGCAAAGCTCCAGCGGATAGCACAGATACGCAGTATTTT	CASSKAPADSTDTQYF	TRBV21-1	16	.	.	TRBJ2-3
TGTGCCAGCAGCTTGGGTATTGGCTCCTATAATTCACCCCTCCACTTT	CASSLGIGSYNSPLHF	TRBV5-7	16	.	.	TRBJ1-6
TGTGCCAGCAGTTCTCAAGGACAGGGGGCCGGGGAGCTGTTTTTT	CASSSQGQGAGELFF	TRBV6-5	15	TRBD1	few	TRBJ2-2